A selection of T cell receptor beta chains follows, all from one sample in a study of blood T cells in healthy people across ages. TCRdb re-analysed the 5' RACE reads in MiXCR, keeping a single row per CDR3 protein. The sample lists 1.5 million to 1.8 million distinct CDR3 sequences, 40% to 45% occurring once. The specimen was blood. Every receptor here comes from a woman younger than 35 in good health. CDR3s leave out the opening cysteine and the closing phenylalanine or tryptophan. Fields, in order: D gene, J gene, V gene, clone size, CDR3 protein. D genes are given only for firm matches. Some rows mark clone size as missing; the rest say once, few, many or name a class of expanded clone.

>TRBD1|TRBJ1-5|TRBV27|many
ASSTRQGTQPQH
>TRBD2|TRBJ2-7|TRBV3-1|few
ASSQDISGGTSYEQY
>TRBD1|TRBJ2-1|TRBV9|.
ASSVAGTGPYEQF
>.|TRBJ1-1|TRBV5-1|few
ASSRVGQGAVNTEAF
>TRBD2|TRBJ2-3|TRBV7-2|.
ASSVVAGSDTQY
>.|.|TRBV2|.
ASSNSLGASYEQY
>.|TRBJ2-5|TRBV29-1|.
SADRYQETQY
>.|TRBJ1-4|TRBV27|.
ASSPSLTWNEKLF
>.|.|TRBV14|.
ASSHHPRGATEQY
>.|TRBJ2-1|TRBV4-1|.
ASSHPSGNEQF
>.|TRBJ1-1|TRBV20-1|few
SASTYEWAF
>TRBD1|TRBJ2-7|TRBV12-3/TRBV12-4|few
ASRPGDRALYEQY
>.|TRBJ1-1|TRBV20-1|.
SARETIRGLATEAF
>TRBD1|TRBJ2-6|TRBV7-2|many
ASSLVRGQGNVLT
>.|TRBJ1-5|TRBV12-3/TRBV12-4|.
AGSLMGNNNQPQH
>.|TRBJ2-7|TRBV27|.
ASSLPGPEQY
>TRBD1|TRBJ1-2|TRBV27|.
ASSLTGRGDYGYT
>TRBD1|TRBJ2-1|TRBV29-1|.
SVTGTVYNEQF
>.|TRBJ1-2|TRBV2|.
ASRMDGYGYT
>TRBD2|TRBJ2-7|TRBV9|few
ASSVVAGGPNEQY